The clone carrying this T cell receptor (beta chain) was picked up many times. The library was built from around 0.4 ug RNA with molecular barcoded adaptors for alpha/delta and beta/gamma chains. TCRdb passed the reads through MiXCR, listing each CDR3 protein once. In the table there are tens of thousands of distinct CDR3 sequences, roughly a fifth of which are singletons. This record belongs to a study of read filtering for tumor transcriptome and immune sequencing. From germline, CDR1 is MNHEY and CDR2 SVGAGI. The CDR3 covers 15 residues. Trimming shortened V by 0 bases and J by 0 bases, and 7 bases separated the two germline ends.

This TCR was sampled from a donor older than 35 with multiple myeloma. This chain connects TRBV6-5 to TRBJ2-3; TRBD2 might be the D (5 bases). The sequenced material came from a population of CD138-negative cells sorted from bone marrow. The CDR3 reads CASSYSRGSTDTQYF. The CDR3 DNA reads TGTGCCAGCAGTTACTCGCGCGGGAGCACAGATACGCAGTATTTT.